This TCR beta chain was obtained from a study of control samples from healthy donors and cancer patients. This CDR3 is 14 amino acids long. CDR1 is SGHRS and CDR2 is YFSETQ in the germline V gene. Trimming removed 1 base at V and 4 bases at J, with 11 bases between. Generated by immunoSEQ multiplex PCR, the TCRdb table keeps only in-frame clones and is missing some. The profile shows approximately 94,000 clones, approximately 90% of them singletons. This TCR came from a woman aged 25 to 39 in good health. The sample taken for sequencing was blood. The chain combines TRBV5-1 with TRBJ1-2; no clear D gene. The CDR3 loop reads CASSLTQRPYGYTF. CDR3 nucleotides: TGCGCCAGCAGCTTGACCCAGCGGCCCTATGGCTACACCTTC.